These T cell receptor beta chains were read from a single sample in a study of cytomegalovirus exposure and HLA in healthy donors. Measured with immunoSEQ multiplex PCR; TCRdb has only the in-frame clones, and not every one. The sample has about 130,000 clones, about 91% seen once. The sequenced material came from PBMCs. These TCRs come from a woman between 18 and 29 years old in good health and CMV-seronegative. The CDR3 runs from the conserved cysteine through the conserved F or W. The D gene is left open where the match is weak. The size field is filled for only some rows; it gives once, few, many or a size class.

v_call	j_call	cdr3_length	d_call	clone_size	cdr3_aa	cdr3_nt
TRBV9	TRBJ1-2	14	-	-	CASSVGGGNYGYTF	TGTGCCAGCAGCGTAGGTGGGGGGAACTATGGCTACACCTTC
TRBV5-1	TRBJ1-1	12	-	once	CASSLSEGLAFF	TGCGCCAGCAGCTTGAGCGAGGGTTTAGCTTTCTTT
TRBV14	TRBJ1-1	13	-	-	CASRPSGSTEAFF	TGTGCCAGCAGACCTTCAGGGTCTACTGAAGCTTTCTTT
TRBV11-1	TRBJ2-1	16	TRBD2	-	CASSSTLAGGLNEQFF	TGTGCCAGCAGCTCGACCCTAGCGGGGGGCCTCAATGAGCAGTTCTTC
TRBV7-9	TRBJ2-2	14	-	-	CALRKGSGTGELFF	TGTGCCTTACGCAAGGGGTCTGGAACCGGGGAGCTGTTTTTT
TRBV6-6	TRBJ1-1	13	-	-	CASSYNGNTEAFF	TGTGCCAGCAGTTACAACGGTAACACTGAAGCTTTCTTT
TRBV11-1	TRBJ1-1	15	TRBD1	-	CASSRRQGEDTEAFF	TGTGCCAGCAGCCGACGACAGGGCGAAGACACTGAAGCTTTCTTT
TRBV15	TRBJ1-1	16	TRBD1	-	CATRADTTGANTEAFF	TGTGCCACCAGGGCTGATACCACAGGGGCGAACACTGAAGCTTTCTTT
TRBV5-1	TRBJ2-2	13	-	-	CASSLRRGGELFF	TGCGCCAGCAGCTTAAGAAGGGGCGGGGAGCTGTTTTTT
TRBV4-1	TRBJ1-4	19	-	-	CASSHPPPRPGVGVEKLFF	TGCGCCAGCAGCCATCCTCCCCCGCGGCCCGGGGTTGGAGTTGAAAAACTGTTTTTT
TRBV11-3	TRBJ2-5	14	-	-	CASSLGSRGETQYF	TGTGCCAGCAGCTTAGGGTCGCGAGGGGAGACCCAGTACTTC
TRBV6-1	TRBJ2-7	13	-	-	CASSVGLTYEQYF	TGTGCCAGCAGTGTGGGACTCACCTACGAGCAGTACTTC
TRBV20-1	TRBJ1-1	11	TRBD1	-	CSAPDRGEAFF	TGCAGTGCTCCCGACAGGGGTGAAGCTTTCTTT
TRBV5-1	TRBJ2-6	17	-	-	CASSLEVSGSGANVLTF	TGCGCCAGCAGCTTGGAAGTATCAGGGTCTGGGGCCAACGTCCTGACTTTC
TRBV5-1	TRBJ2-1	15	TRBD1	-	CASILGTGNYNEQFF	TGCGCCAGCATCCTCGGGACAGGGAATTACAATGAGCAGTTCTTC
TRBV9	TRBJ2-7	15	-	-	CASSVGTRLTYEQYF	TGTGCCAGCAGCGTAGGCACACGATTAACCTACGAGCAGTACTTC
TRBV10-1	TRBJ2-2	14	TRBD1	-	CASQGTGDTGELFF	TGCGCCAGCCAAGGGACAGGGGACACCGGGGAGCTGTTTTTT
TRBV27	TRBJ1-4	17	-	-	CASTTDSRGLLNEKLFF	TGTGCCAGCACCACGGACAGTAGAGGCCTCTTAAATGAAAAACTGTTTTTT
TRBV15	TRBJ2-3	14	-	-	CATSTGVSTDTQYF	TGTGCCACCAGCACGGGAGTAAGCACAGATACGCAGTATTTT
TRBV10-3	TRBJ2-3	17	TRBD2	-	CAIGGLAGGPSTDTQYF	TGTGCCATAGGGGGACTAGCGGGGGGACCTAGCACAGATACGCAGTATTTT
TRBV6-5	TRBJ1-1	14	-	-	CASTPGGWNTEAFF	TGTGCCAGCACTCCGGGAGGATGGAACACTGAAGCTTTCTTT
TRBV6-5	TRBJ1-1	14	TRBD1	-	CASTRQGYLTEAFF	TGTGCCAGCACCAGACAGGGATATCTGACTGAAGCTTTCTTT
TRBV5-1	TRBJ1-5	14	TRBD1	-	CASSWTGVDQPQHF	TGCGCCAGCAGCTGGACAGGGGTCGATCAGCCCCAGCATTTT
TRBV6-1	TRBJ2-7	14	-	-	CASSVSALAYEQYF	TGTGCCAGCAGTGTTAGTGCTTTGGCCTACGAGCAGTACTTC
TRBV5-1	TRBJ2-1	14	TRBD1	-	CASKEDRTYNEQFF	TGCGCCAGCAAAGAGGACAGGACATACAATGAGCAGTTCTTC
TRBV21-1	TRBJ1-2	15	-	-	CASSKEIASFYGYTF	TGTGCCAGCAGCAAAGAGATAGCATCGTTTTATGGCTACACCTTC
TRBV18	TRBJ1-1	14	-	-	CASSPLSGNTEAFF	TGTGCCAGCTCACCACTGTCCGGGAACACTGAAGCTTTCTTT
TRBV7-9	TRBJ2-2	18	TRBD2	-	CASSAYGGLAVNTGELFF	TGTGCCAGCAGCGCCTACGGCGGGCTAGCGGTGAACACCGGGGAGCTGTTTTTT
TRBV27	TRBJ2-1	15	-	-	CASSSSTVTYNEQFF	TGTGCCAGCAGTTCCTCGACAGTTACCTACAATGAGCAGTTCTTC
TRBV5-1	TRBJ2-7	11	-	-	CASSSYYEQYF	TGCGCCAGCAGCTCGTACTACGAGCAGTACTTC
TRBV9	TRBJ1-2	13	-	-	CASSGEWSYGYTF	TGTGCCAGCAGCGGAGAGTGGAGCTATGGCTACACCTTC
TRBV2	TRBJ2-7	15	TRBD1	-	CASSMTGTGGSEQYF	TGTGCCAGCAGTATGACCGGGACAGGGGGAAGCGAGCAGTACTTC
TRBV28	TRBJ1-3	12	-	-	CASSVQRNTIYF	TGTGCCAGCAGTGTTCAGAGAAACACCATATATTTT
TRBV5-1	TRBJ2-2	16	-	-	CASGGTGGLNTGELFF	TGCGCCAGCGGCGGGACGGGGGGCTTAAACACCGGGGAGCTGTTTTTT
TRBV5-1	TRBJ2-4	15	TRBD1	-	CASSQTGIDKNIQYF	TGCGCCAGCAGCCAGACAGGGATTGACAAAAACATTCAGTACTTC
TRBV11-2	TRBJ2-7	14	TRBD2	-	CASSIGTSRYEQYF	TGTGCCAGCAGCATCGGGACTAGTCGCTACGAGCAGTACTTC
TRBV4-2	TRBJ2-7	15	-	-	CASSQQSGGGHEQYF	TGTGCCAGCAGCCAACAATCCGGCGGGGGCCACGAGCAGTACTTC
TRBV5-6	TRBJ1-1	14	TRBD1	few	CASSSRDRGPEAFF	TGTGCCAGCAGCTCGAGGGACAGGGGTCCTGAAGCTTTCTTT
TRBV5-1	TRBJ2-7	11	-	-	CASSLADEQYF	TGCGCCAGCAGTCTCGCAGACGAGCAGTACTTC
TRBV7-3	TRBJ2-3	15	TRBD2	-	CASSWSGARSDTQYF	TGTGCCAGCAGCTGGAGCGGGGCTAGGTCAGATACGCAGTATTTT
TRBV5-6	TRBJ2-1	17	TRBD1	-	CASSLRGTGGVGNEQFF	TGTGCCAGCAGCTTGAGGGGGACAGGGGGCGTGGGGAATGAGCAGTTCTTC
TRBV9	TRBJ2-3	15	TRBD1	-	CASSVEQGRTDTQYF	TGTGCCAGCAGCGTAGAACAGGGGCGGACAGATACGCAGTATTTT
TRBV29-1	TRBJ2-1	13	TRBD1	-	CSVRRGLLGEQFF	TGCAGCGTTCGCAGGGGGCTTCTTGGTGAGCAGTTCTTC
TRBV6-1	TRBJ1-1	14	-	few	CASKRQLLNTEAFF	TGTGCCAGCAAAAGACAGCTACTGAACACTGAAGCTTTCTTT
TRBV7-3	TRBJ2-2	15	-	-	CASSARQVGAGELFF	TGTGCCAGCAGCGCCAGACAGGTTGGGGCCGGGGAGCTGTTTTTT
TRBV4-2	TRBJ1-5	14	TRBD1	once	CASSPQGQAQPQHF	TGTGCCAGCAGCCCACAGGGGCAGGCTCAGCCCCAGCATTTT
TRBV7-3	TRBJ2-3	14	-	-	CASSGSLGTDTQYF	TGTGCCAGCAGCGGGAGTCTGGGCACAGATACGCAGTATTTT
TRBV2	TRBJ1-6	14	TRBD1	-	CASSDGQGRSPLHF	TGTGCCAGCAGTGATGGACAGGGCCGGTCACCCCTCCACTTT
TRBV6-1	TRBJ1-1	12	-	-	CAGRRLNTEAFF	TGTGCCGGCAGGCGTTTGAACACTGAAGCTTTCTTT
TRBV7-3	TRBJ2-7	14	-	-	CASSPVAGSYEQYF	TGTGCCAGCAGCCCCGTCGCGGGGTCCTACGAGCAGTACTTC
TRBV6-5	TRBJ2-2	14	TRBD2	-	CASRLAGGAGELFF	TGTGCCAGCAGACTAGCGGGGGGCGCCGGGGAGCTGTTTTTT
TRBV10-2	TRBJ1-1	14	-	-	CASSESNRAPEAFF	TGCGCCAGCAGTGAGTCGAACAGGGCCCCTGAAGCTTTCTTT
TRBV5-6	TRBJ2-4	15	TRBD2	-	CASARGGVGQNIQYF	TGTGCCAGCGCTAGGGGAGGGGTTGGCCAAAACATTCAGTACTTC